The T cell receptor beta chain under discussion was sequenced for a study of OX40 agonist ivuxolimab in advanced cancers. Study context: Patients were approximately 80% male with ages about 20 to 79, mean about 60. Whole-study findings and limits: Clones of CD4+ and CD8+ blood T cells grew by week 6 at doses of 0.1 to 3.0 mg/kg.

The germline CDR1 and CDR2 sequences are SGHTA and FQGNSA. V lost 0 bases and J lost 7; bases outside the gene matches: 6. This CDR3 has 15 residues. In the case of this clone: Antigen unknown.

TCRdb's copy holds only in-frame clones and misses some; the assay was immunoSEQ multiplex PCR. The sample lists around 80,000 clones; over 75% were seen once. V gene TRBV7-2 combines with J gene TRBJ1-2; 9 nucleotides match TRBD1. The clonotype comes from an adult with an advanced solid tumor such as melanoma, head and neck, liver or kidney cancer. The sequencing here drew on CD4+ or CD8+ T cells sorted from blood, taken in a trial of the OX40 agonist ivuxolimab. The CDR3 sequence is CASSLARTGEGGYTF. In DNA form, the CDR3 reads TGTGCCAGCAGCTTAGCGAGGACAGGGGAAGGTGGCTACACCTTC.